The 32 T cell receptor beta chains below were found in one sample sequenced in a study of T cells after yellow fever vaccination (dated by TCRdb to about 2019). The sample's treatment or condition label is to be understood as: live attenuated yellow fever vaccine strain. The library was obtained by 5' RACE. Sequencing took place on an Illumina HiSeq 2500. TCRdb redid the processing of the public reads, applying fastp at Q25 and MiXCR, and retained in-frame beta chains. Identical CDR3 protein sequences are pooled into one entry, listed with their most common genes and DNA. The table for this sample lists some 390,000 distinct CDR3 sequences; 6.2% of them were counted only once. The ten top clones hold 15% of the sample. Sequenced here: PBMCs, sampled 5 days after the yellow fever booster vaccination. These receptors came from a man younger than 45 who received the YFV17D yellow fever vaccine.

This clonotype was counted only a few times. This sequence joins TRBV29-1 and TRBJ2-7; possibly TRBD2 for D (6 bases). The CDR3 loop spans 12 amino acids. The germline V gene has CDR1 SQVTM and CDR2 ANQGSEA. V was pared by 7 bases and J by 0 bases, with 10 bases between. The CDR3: CSGGTYSYEQYF. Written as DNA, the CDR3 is TGCAGCGGAGGGACTTACTCCTACGAGCAGTACTTC.

The CDR3 DNA is TGTGCCAGCAGCGTAGTAGAGGGCGGGGAGCTGTTTTTT. Amino acid sequence: CASSVVEGGELFF. The chain joins TRBV7-2 to TRBJ2-2, with D maybe TRBD2 (5 bases). Trimming took 5 bases from V and 7 from J, leaving 11 bases between them. The germline gives CDR1 SGHTA, CDR2 FQGNSA. The CDR3 totals 13 residues.

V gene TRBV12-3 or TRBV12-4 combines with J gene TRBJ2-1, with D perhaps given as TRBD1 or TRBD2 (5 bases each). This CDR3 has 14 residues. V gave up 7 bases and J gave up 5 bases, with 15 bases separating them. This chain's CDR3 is CASTNRDPHNEQFF. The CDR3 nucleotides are TGTGCCAGCACTAACCGGGACCCCCACAATGAGCAGTTCTTC.

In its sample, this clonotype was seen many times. CDR3 in DNA: TGTGCCAGCAGTTTATCGTCAGGAACGGGCTACACCTTC. This encodes CASSLSSGTGYTF. The chain employs TRBV27 and TRBJ1-2, with D unresolved. CDR1 and CDR2 (germline): MNHEY, SMNVEV (reference sequence). The V end was cut by 0 bases, the J end by 8 bases, with 10 bases between. CDR3 length: 13 amino acids.

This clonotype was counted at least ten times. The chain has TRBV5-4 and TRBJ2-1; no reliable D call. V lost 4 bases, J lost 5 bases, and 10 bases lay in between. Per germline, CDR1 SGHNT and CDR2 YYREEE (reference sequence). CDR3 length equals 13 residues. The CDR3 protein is CASSTGSDNEQFF. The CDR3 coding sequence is TGTGCCAGCAGCACCGGATCAGACAATGAGCAGTTCTTC.

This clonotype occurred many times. CDR3 amino acids: CSASGPTLAKNIQYF. The CDR3 DNA is TGCAGTGCTAGCGGGCCCACGTTAGCCAAAAACATTCAGTACTTC. The rearrangement links TRBV20-1 to TRBJ2-4; D is unclear. Germline V gene sequence: CDR1 DFQATT, CDR2 SNEGSKA (reference sequence). The CDR3 loop spans 15 amino acids. The V end was cut by 3 bases, the J end by 0 bases, with 12 bases between.

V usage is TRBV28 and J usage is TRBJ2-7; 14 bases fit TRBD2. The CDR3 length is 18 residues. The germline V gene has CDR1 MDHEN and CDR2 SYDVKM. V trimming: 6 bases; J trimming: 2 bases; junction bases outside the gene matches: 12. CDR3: CASRSPGTSGRHPYEQYF. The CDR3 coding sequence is TGTGCCAGCAGATCCCCCGGGACTAGCGGGAGACACCCCTACGAGCAGTACTTC.

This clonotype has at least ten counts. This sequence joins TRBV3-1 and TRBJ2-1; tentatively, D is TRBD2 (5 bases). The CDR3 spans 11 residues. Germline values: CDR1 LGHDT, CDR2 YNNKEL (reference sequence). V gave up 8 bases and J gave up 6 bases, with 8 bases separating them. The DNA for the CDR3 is TGTGCCAGCCACGCGGGCAATGAGCAGTTCTTC. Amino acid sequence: CASHAGNEQFF.

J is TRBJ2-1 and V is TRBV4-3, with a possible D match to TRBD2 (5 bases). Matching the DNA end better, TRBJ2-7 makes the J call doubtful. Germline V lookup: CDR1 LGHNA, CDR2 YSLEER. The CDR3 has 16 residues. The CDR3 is CASSQALPWRVDEQYF. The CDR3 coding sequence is TGCGCCAGCAGCCAAGCCCTTCCGTGGCGGGTGGATGAGCAGTACTTC.

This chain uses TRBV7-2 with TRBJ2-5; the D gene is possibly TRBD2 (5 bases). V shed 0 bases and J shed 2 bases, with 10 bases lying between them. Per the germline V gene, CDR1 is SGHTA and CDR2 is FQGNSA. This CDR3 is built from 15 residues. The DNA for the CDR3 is TGTGCCAGCAGCTTAGCAGGGAGTACTCAAGAGACCCAGTACTTC. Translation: CASSLAGSTQETQYF.

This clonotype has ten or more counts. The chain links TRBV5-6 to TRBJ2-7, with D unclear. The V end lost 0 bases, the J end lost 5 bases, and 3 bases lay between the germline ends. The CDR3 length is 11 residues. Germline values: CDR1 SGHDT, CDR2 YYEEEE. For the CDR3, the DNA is TGTGCCAGCAGCTTGGCTGACGAGCAGTACTTC. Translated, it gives CASSLADEQYF. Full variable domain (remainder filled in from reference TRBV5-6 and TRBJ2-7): DAGVTQSPTHLIKTRGQQVTLRCSPKSGHDTVSWYQQALGQGPQFIFQYYEEEERQRGNFPDRFSGHQFPNYSSELNVNALLLGDSALYLCASSLADEQYFGPGTRLTVT.

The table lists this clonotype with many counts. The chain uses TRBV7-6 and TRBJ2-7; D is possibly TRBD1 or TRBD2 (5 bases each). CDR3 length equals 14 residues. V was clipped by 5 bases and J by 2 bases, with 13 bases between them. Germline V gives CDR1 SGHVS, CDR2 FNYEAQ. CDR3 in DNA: TGTGCCAGCAGCCCTGGGGACGGTGCCTACGAGCAGTACTTC. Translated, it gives CASSPGDGAYEQYF.

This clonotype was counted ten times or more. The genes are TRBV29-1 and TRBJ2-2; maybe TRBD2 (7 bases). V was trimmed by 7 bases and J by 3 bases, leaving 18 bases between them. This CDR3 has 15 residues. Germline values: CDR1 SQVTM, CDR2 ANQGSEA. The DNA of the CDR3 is TGCAGCGCCCGCCGGGGGGCGCGCGACACCGGGGAGCTGTTTTTT. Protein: CSARRGARDTGELFF.

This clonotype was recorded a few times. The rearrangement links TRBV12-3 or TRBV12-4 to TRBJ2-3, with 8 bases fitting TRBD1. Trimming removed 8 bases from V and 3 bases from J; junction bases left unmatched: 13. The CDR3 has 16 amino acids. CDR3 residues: CASGVGTGGKTDTQYF. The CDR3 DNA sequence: TGTGCCAGCGGGGTTGGAACAGGGGGGAAGACAGATACGCAGTATTTT.

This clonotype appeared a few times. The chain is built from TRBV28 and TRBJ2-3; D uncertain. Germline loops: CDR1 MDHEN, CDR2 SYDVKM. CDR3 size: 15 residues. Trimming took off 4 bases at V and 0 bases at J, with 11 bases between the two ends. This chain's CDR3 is CASSSLVGSTDTQYF. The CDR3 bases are TGTGCCAGCAGTTCTCTGGTGGGGAGCACAGATACGCAGTATTTT.

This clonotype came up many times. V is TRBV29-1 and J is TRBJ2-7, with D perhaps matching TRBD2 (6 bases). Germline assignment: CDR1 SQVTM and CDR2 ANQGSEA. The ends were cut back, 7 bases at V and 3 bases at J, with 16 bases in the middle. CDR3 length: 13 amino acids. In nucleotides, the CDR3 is TGCAGCGCCGCCGGCGGGGCTAGCTACGAGCAGTACTTC. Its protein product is CSAAGGASYEQYF.

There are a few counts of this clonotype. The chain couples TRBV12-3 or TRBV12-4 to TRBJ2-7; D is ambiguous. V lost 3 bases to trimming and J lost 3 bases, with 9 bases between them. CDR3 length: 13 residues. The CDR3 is CASSFGNNYEQYF. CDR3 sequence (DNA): TGTGCCAGCAGTTTTGGGAACAACTACGAGCAGTACTTC.

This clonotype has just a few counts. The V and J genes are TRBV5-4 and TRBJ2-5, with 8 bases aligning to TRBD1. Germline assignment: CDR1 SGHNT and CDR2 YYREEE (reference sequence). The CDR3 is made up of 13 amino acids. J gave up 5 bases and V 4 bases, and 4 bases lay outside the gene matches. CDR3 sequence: CASSIQGEETQYF. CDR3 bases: TGTGCCAGCAGCATACAGGGGGAGGAGACCCAGTACTTC.

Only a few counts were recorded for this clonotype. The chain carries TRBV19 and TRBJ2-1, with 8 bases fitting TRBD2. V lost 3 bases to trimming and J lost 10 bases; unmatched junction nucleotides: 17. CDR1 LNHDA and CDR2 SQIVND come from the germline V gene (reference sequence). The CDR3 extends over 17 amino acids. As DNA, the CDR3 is TGTGCCAGTAGTATGCCAGTCCTAACGGGAGGGCCTCGAGAGCAGTTCTTC. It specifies CASSMPVLTGGPREQFF.

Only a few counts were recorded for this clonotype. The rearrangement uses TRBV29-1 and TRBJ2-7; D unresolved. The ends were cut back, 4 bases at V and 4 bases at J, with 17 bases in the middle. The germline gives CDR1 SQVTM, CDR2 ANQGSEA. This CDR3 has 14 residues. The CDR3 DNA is TGCAGCGTTGTACGTACGGGCAGCCCATACGAGCAGTACTTC. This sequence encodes CSVVRTGSPYEQYF.

DNA of the CDR3: TGTGCCAGCAGTTTAGATGGTAGCCGCCTTGAGCAGTTCTTC. This translates into CASSLDGSRLEQFF. This chain links TRBV12-3 or TRBV12-4 with TRBJ2-1; no clear D. With 1 base removed from V and 9 bases from J, the gap between germline ends came to 13 bases. CDR3 length: 14 residues.

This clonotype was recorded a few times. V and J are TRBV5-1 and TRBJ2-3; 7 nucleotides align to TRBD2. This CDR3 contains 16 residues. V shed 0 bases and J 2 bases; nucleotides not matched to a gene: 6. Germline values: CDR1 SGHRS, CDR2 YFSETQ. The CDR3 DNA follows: TGCGCCAGCAGCTTGGTTTCGGGAGGTAACACAGATACGCAGTATTTT. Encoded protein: CASSLVSGGNTDTQYF. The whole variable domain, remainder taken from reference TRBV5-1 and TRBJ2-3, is KAGVTQTPRYLIKTRGQQVTLSCSPISGHRSVSWYQQTPGQGLQFLFEYFSETQRNKGNFPGRFSGRQFSNSRSEMNVSTLELGDSALYLCASSLVSGGNTDTQYFGPGTRLTVL.

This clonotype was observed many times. The CDR3 region has the DNA TGCGCCAGCAGCTTGGCACGGGGACACCGTAGGCCCTACAATGAGCAGTTCTTC. It is translated as CASSLARGHRRPYNEQFF. This chain uses TRBV5-1 with TRBJ2-1; possibly TRBD1 for D (6 bases). The CDR3 totals 18 residues. Germline V gene sequence: CDR1 SGHRS, CDR2 YFSETQ. V shed 0 bases and J shed 2 bases, with 18 bases lying between them.

The CDR3 region has the DNA TGTGCCACCAGCAGAGAAGGGGGCTTTCGGGGGGCCAACGTCCTGACTTTC. This gives the protein CATSREGGFRGANVLTF. The chain has TRBV15 and TRBJ2-6; 7 bases are shared with TRBD1. The CDR3 is made up of 17 amino acids. With V trimmed by 0 bases and J by 4 bases, 6 bases remained unmatched. CDR1 is LNHNV, CDR2 YYDKDF, per germline (reference sequence). Filled out from reference TRBV15 and TRBJ2-6, the complete variable domain reads DAMVIQNPRYQVTQFGKPVTLSCSQTLNHNVMYWYQQKSSQAPKLLFHYYDKDFNNEADTPDNFQSRRPNTSFCFLDIRSPGLGDTAMYLCATSREGGFRGANVLTFGAGSRLTVL.

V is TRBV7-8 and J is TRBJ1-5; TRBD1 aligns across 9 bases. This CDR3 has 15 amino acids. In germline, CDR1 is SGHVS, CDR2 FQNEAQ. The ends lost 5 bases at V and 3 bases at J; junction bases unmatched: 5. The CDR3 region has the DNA TGTGCCAGCAGCGCTCGGGACAGGGTCAATCAGCCCCAGCATTTT. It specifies CASSARDRVNQPQHF.

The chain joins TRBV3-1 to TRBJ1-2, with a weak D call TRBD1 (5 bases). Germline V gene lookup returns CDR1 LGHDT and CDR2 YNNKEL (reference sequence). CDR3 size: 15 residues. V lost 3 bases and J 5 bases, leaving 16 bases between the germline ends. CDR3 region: CASSHEGQGTYGYTF. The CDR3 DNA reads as TGTGCCAGCAGCCATGAAGGGCAGGGTACTTATGGCTACACCTTC.

CDR3 sequence reads: CASSEGGLYGYTF. The CDR3 DNA sequence: TGTGCCAGTAGTGAGGGCGGCCTCTATGGCTACACCTTC. The chain links TRBV19 to TRBJ1-2; D is unresolved. This CDR3 region has 13 residues. The V gene lost 5 bases and the J gene lost 4 bases, with 11 bases spanning the gap. CDR1 LNHDA and CDR2 SQIVND come from the germline V gene (reference sequence).

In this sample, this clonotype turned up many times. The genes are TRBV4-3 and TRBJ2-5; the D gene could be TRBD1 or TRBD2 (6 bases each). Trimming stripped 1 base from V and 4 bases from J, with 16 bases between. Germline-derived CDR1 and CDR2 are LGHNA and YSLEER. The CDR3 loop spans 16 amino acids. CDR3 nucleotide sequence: TGCGCCAGCAGCCAAGCTCCGAGTGGGGGGCGAGAGACCCAGTACTTC. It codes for CASSQAPSGGRETQYF.

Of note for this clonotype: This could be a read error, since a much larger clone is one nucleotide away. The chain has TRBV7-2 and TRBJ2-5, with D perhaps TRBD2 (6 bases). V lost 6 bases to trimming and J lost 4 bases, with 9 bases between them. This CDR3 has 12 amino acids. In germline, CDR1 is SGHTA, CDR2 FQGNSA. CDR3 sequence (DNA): TGTGCCAGCAGGGAGGGAGTAGAGACCCAGTACTTC. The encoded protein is CASREGVETQYF.

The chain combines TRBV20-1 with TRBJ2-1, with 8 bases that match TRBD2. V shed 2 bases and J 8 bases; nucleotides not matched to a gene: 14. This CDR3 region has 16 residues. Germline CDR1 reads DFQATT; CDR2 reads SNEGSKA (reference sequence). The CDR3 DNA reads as TGCAGTGCTAGAATCGGCGCGCGAGGCGGGAGGCATGAGCAGTTCTTC. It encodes CSARIGARGGRHEQFF.

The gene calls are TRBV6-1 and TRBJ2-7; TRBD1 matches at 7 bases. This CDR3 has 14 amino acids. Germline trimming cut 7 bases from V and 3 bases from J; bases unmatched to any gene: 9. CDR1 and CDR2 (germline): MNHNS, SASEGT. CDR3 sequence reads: CASTPRQGRYEQYF. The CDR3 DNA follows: TGTGCCAGCACCCCGAGACAGGGCCGCTACGAGCAGTACTTC.

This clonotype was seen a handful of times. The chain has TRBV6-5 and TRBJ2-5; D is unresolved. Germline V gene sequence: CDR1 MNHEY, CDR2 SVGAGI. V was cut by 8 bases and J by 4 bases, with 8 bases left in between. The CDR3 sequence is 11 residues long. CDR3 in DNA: TGTGCCAGCTGGACGGGAGAGACCCAGTACTTC. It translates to CASWTGETQYF.